The 9 T cell receptor beta chains listed next were all sequenced from one sample in a study of blood T cell repertoires in COVID-19. Sequencing used immunoSEQ multiplex PCR; TCRdb keeps in-frame clones, though not all of them. This sample yields roughly 410,000 clones, of which about 87% are seen a single time; 2.3% belongs to the top ten. Material: peripheral blood. The receptor source for this set is a woman aged 60-75 years with COVID-19, enrolled during active disease.

The rearrangement joins TRBV12-5 to TRBJ2-7; D is unresolved. This CDR3 contains 14 residues. V was cut by 2 bases and J by 1 base, with 9 bases left in between. Germline lookup yields CDR1 LGHNT and CDR2 FRNRAP. DNA for the CDR3: TGTGCTAGTGGTTTGCCCCCCCGGTCCTACGAGCAGTACTTC. Its protein product is CASGLPPRSYEQYF.

The chain uses TRBV7-4 and TRBJ1-4, with no clear D. The V end lost 3 bases, the J end lost 6 bases, and 17 bases lay between the germline ends. The CDR3 extends over 16 amino acids. Germline V gene sequence: CDR1 SGHVT, CDR2 SQSDAQ. The chain's CDR3 is CASSLVSRGLHEKLFF. The CDR3 DNA follows: TGTGCCAGCAGCTTGGTAAGCCGAGGCCTGCATGAAAAACTGTTTTTT. Using reference TRBV7-4 and TRBJ1-4 for the parts outside the CDR3, the full variable domain is GAGVSQSPRYKVAKRGRDVALRCDSISGHVTLYWYRQTLGQGSEVLTYSQSDAQRDKSGRPSGRFSAERPERSVSTLKIQRTEQGDSAVYLCASSLVSRGLHEKLFFGSGTQLSVL.

This clone was recorded only once. The CDR3 DNA sequence: TGCGCCAGCAGCCGCAGGGATACAGGTACCGGTGGCGGGGGAACTGAAGCTTTCTTT. Translation: CASSRRDTGTGGGGTEAFF. The chain has TRBV5-1 and TRBJ1-1; D may be TRBD1 (5 bases). Germline loops: CDR1 SGHRS, CDR2 YFSETQ. The CDR3 covers 19 residues. The V and J ends lost 4 bases and 5 bases respectively, with 30 bases between them. Full variable domain (rest looked up from reference TRBV5-1 and TRBJ1-1): KAGVTQTPRYLIKTRGQQVTLSCSPISGHRSVSWYQQTPGQGLQFLFEYFSETQRNKGNFPGRFSGRQFSNSRSEMNVSTLELGDSALYLCASSRRDTGTGGGGTEAFFGQGTRLTVV.

This clone appeared a single time. The same CDR3 also results from other DNA sequences found in this sample. The chain joins TRBV7-2 to TRBJ2-5; D gene unclear. The V end was cut by 5 bases, the J end by 2 bases, with 3 bases between. The CDR3 runs to 11 residues. Germline loops: CDR1 SGHTA, CDR2 FQGNSA. CDR3 sequence: CASSPQETQYF. CDR3 in DNA: TGTGCCAGCAGCCCACAAGAGACCCAGTACTTC.

V is TRBV20-1 and J is TRBJ1-1; D uncertain. The CDR3 has 11 amino acids. The germline gives CDR1 DFQATT, CDR2 SNEGSKA (reference sequence). Trimming took 2 bases from V and 6 from J, leaving 7 bases between them. The CDR3 region is CSARPRAEAFF. The CDR3, as DNA: TGCAGTGCTAGACCGAGAGCTGAAGCTTTCTTT.

This clone was seen only once. The genes are TRBV2 and TRBJ1-5; 7 positions match TRBD1. V shed 6 bases, J shed 3 bases, and the junction held 11 bases outside the gene matches. Per the germline V gene, CDR1 is SNHLY and CDR2 is FYNNEI. The CDR3 sequence is 16 residues long. In nucleotides, the CDR3 is TGTGCCAGCAGGCTCTGGGACAGTAACTTCAATCAGCCCCAGCATTTT. Amino acid sequence: CASRLWDSNFNQPQHF. Based on the CDR3 plus reference TRBV2 and TRBJ1-5, the full variable domain is EPEVTQTPSHQVTQMGQEVILRCVPISNHLYFYWYRQILGQKVEFLVSFYNNEISEKSEIFDDQFSVERPDGSNFTLKIRSTKLEDSAMYFCASRLWDSNFNQPQHFGDGTRLSIL.

The chain carries TRBV7-9 and TRBJ2-2; a possible D gene is TRBD1 (5 bases). The germline V gene encodes CDR1 SEHNR and CDR2 FQNEAQ (reference sequence). The V end lost 4 bases, the J end lost 4 bases, and 10 bases lay between the germline ends. The CDR3 consists of 14 residues. The CDR3 DNA is TGTGCCAGCAGCTCACAGGCGGCCACCGGGGAGCTGTTTTTT. Protein sequence: CASSSQAATGELFF.

The rearrangement joins TRBV24-1 to TRBJ2-7; D perhaps matches TRBD2 (5 bases). CDR1 is KGHDR, CDR2 SFDVKD, per germline. Trimming cost V 1 base and J 3 bases, with 15 bases left between them. This CDR3 contains 16 residues. CDR3 region: CATSDFEGQESYEQYF. In nucleotides, the CDR3 is TGTGCCACCAGTGATTTTGAGGGCCAGGAGAGCTACGAGCAGTACTTC.

The rearrangement links TRBV30 to TRBJ1-1, with TRBD1 matching over 9 bases. V gave up 1 base and J gave up 2 bases; unmatched junction bases: 8. This CDR3 comprises 16 residues. Germline values: CDR1 GTSNPN, CDR2 SVGIG (reference sequence). CDR3 DNA sequence: TGTGCCTGGAGTGCCACCCGGACAGGGGTTAACACTGAAGCTTTCTTT. It encodes CAWSATRTGVNTEAFF. Based on the CDR3 plus reference TRBV30 and TRBJ1-1, the full variable domain is SQTIHQWPATLVQPVGSPLSLECTVEGTSNPNLYWYRQAAGRGLQLLFYSVGIGQISSEVPQNLSASRPQDRQFILSSKKLLLSDSGFYLCAWSATRTGVNTEAFFGQGTRLTVV.